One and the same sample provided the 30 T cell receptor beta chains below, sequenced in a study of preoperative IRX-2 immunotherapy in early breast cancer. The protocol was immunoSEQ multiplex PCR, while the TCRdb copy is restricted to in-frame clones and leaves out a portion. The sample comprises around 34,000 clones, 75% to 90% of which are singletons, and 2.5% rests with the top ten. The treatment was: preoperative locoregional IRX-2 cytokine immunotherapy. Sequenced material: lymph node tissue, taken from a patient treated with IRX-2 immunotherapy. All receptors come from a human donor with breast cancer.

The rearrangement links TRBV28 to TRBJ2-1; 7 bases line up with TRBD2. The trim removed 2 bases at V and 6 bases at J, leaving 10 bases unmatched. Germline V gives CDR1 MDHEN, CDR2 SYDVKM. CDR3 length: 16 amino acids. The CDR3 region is CASSLGPLAARNEQFF. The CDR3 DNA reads TGTGCCAGCAGTTTAGGGCCCCTAGCGGCCCGCAATGAGCAGTTCTTC.

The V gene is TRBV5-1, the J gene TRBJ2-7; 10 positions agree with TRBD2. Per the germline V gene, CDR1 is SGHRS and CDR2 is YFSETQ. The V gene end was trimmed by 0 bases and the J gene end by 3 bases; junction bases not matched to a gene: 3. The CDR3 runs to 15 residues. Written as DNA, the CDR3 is TGCGCCAGCAGCTTGGAACTAGCGGGAATCTACGAGCAGTACTTC. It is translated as CASSLELAGIYEQYF.

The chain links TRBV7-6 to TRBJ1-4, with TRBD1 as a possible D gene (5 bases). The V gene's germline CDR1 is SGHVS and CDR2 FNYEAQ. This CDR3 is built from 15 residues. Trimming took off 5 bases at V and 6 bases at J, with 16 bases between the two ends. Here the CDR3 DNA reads TGTGCCAGCAGCCACGGGCGGGGCCCGCATGAAAAACTGTTTTTT. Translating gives CASSHGRGPHEKLFF.

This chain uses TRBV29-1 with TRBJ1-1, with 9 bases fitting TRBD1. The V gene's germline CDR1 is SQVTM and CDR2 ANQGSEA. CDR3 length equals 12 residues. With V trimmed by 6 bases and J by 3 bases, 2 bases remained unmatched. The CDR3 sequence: CSVRQGDTEAFF. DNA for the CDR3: TGCAGCGTGAGACAGGGGGACACTGAAGCTTTCTTT. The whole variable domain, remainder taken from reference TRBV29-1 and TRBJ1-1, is SAVISQKPSRDICQRGTSLTIQCQVDSQVTMMFWYRQQPGQSLTLIATANQGSEATYESGFVIDKFPISRPNLTFSTLTVSNMSPEDSSIYLCSVRQGDTEAFFGQGTRLTVV.

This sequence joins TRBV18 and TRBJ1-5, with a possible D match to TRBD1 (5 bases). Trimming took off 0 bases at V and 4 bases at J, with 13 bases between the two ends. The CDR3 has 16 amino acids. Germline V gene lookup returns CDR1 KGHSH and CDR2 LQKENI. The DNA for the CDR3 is TGTGCCAGCTCACCACCGGGGCAGGGAGGGAATCAGCCCCAGCATTTT. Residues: CASSPPGQGGNQPQHF. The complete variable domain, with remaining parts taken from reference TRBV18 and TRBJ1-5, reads NAGVMQNPRHLVRRRGQEARLRCSPMKGHSHVYWYRQLPEEGLKFMVYLQKENIIDESGMPKERFSAEFPKEGPSILRIQQVVRGDSAAYFCASSPPGQGGNQPQHFGDGTRLSIL.

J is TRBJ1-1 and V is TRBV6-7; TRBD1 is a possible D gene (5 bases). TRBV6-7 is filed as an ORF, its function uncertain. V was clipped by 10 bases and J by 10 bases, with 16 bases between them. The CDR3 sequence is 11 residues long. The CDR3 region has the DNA TGTGCCACCACAGGTGACAGCGGAGCTTTCTTT. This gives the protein CATTGDSGAFF.

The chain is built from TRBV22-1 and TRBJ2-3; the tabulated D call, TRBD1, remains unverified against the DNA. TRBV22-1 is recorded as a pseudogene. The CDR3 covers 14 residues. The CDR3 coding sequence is TGTGCCAGCAGTGGTGGGACAGTCACAGATACGCAGTATTTT. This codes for CASSGGTVTDTQYF.

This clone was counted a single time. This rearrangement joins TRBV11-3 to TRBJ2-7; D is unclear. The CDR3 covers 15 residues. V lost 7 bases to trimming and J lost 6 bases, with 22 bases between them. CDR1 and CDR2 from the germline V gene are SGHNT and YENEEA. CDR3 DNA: TGTGCCAGCATCTTCACCCCCGGGCCCCAGGCCGAGCAGTACTTC. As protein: CASIFTPGPQAEQYF.

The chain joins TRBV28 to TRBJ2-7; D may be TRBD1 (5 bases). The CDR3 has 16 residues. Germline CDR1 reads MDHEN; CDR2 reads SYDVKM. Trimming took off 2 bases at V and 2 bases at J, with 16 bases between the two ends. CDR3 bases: TGTGCCAGCAGTTTAACCCCAGGGTGGGATCCCTACGAGCAGTACTTC. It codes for CASSLTPGWDPYEQYF.

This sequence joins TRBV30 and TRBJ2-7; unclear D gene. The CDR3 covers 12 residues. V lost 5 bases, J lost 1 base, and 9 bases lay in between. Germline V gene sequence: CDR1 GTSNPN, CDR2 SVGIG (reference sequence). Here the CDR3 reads CAWAGRSYEQYF. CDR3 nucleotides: TGTGCCTGGGCCGGACGGTCCTACGAGCAGTACTTC.

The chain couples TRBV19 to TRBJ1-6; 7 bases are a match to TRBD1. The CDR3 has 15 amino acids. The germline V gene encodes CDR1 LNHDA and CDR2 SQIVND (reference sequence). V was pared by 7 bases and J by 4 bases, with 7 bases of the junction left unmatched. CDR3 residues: CASNLGGWYNSPLHF. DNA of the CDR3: TGTGCCAGTAACCTAGGGGGCTGGTATAATTCACCCCTCCACTTT.

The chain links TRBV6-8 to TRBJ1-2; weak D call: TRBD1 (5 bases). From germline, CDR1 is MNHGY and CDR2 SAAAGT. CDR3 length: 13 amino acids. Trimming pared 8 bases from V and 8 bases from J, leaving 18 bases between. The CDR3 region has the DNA TGTGCCAGCCGCGGGACCAAAAGTGGCGGCTACACCTTC. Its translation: CASRGTKSGGYTF.

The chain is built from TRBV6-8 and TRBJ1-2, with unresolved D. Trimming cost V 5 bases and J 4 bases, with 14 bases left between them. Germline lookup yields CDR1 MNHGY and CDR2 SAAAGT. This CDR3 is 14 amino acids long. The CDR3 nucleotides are TGTGCCAGCAGTCCATCCCCACGGGGCTATGGCTACACCTTC. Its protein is CASSPSPRGYGYTF.

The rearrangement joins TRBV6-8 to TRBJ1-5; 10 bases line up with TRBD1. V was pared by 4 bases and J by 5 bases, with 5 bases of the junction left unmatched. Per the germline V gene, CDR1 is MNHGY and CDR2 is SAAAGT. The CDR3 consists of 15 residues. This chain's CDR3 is CASSSGQGTHQPQHF. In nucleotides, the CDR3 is TGTGCCAGCAGTTCGGGACAGGGGACCCATCAGCCCCAGCATTTT.

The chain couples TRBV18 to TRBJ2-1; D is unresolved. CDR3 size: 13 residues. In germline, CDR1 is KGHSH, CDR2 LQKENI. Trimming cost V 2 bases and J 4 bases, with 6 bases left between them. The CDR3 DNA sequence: TGTGCCAGCTCACCATCACTATACAATGAGCAGTTCTTC. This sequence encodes CASSPSLYNEQFF.

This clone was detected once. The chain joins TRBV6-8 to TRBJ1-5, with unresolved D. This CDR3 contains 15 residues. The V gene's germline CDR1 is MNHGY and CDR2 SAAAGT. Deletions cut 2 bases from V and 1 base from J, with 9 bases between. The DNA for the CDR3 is TGTGCCAGCAGTTACGGGGTGACGAGCAATCAGCCCCAGCATTTT. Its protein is CASSYGVTSNQPQHF.

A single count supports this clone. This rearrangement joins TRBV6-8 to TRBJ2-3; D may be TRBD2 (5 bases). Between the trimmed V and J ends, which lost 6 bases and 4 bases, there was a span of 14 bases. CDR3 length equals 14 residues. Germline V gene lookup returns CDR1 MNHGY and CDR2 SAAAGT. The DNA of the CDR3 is TGTGCCAGCAGAGAACTAGTTCTCCCAGATACGCAGTATTTT. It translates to CASRELVLPDTQYF.

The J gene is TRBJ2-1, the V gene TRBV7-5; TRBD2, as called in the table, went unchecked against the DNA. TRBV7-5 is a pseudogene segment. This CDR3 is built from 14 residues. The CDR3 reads CASSLGTSHNEQFF. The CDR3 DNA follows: TGTGCCAGCAGCCTCGGGACTTCCCACAATGAGCAGTTCTTC.

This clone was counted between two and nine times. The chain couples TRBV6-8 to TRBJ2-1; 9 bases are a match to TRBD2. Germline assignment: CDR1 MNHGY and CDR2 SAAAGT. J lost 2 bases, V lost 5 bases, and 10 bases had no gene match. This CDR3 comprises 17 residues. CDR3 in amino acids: CASSPPGTSSAYNEQFF. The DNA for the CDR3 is TGTGCCAGCAGTCCCCCCGGGACTAGCTCAGCCTACAATGAGCAGTTCTTC.

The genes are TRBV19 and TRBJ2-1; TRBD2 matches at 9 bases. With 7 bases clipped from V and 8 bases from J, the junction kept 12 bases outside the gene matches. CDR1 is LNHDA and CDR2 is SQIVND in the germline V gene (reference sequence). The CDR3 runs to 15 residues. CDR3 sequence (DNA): TGTGCCAGTACCCGGGTAGCGGGAGTGGTCGATGAGCAGTTCTTC. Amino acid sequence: CASTRVAGVVDEQFF.

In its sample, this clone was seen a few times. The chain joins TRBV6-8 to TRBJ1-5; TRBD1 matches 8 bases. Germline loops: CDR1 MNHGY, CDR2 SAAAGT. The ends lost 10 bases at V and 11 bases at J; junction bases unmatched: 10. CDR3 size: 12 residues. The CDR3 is CATGQGNGAQHF. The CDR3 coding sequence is TGTGCCACCGGACAGGGTAATGGGGCCCAGCATTTT.

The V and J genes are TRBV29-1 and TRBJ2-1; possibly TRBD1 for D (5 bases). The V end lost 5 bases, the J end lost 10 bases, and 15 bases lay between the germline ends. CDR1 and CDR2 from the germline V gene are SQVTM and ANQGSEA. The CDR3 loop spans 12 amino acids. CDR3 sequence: CSVLGALWEQFF. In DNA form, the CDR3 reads TGCAGCGTTTTAGGGGCCCTCTGGGAGCAGTTCTTC.

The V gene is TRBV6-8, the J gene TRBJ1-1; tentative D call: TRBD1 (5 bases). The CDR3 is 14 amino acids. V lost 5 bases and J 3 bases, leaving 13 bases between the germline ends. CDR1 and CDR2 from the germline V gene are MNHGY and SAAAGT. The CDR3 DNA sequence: TGTGCCAGCAGTGTAGGAGGGGATCACACTGAAGCTTTCTTT. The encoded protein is CASSVGGDHTEAFF.

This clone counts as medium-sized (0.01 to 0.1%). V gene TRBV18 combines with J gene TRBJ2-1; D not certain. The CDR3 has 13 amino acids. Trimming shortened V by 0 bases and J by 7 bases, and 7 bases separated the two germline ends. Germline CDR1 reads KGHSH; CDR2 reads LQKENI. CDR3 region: CASSPPNGNEQFF. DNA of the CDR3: TGTGCCAGCTCACCACCGAACGGTAATGAGCAGTTCTTC.

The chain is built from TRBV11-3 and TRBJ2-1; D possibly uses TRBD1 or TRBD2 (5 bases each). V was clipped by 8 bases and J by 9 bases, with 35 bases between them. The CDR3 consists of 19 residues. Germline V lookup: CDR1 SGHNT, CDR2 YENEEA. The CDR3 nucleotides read TGTGCCAGCGGCAAACCCCTAGGGACCCCCGCAAAGGTTTTCTGTGAGCAGTTCTTC. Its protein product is CASGKPLGTPAKVFCEQFF. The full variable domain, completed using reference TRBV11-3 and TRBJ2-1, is EAGVVQSPRYKIIEKKQPVAFWCNPISGHNTLYWYLQNLGQGPELLIRYENEEAVDDSQLPKDRFSAERLKGVDSTLKIQPAELGDSAVYLCASGKPLGTPAKVFCEQFFGPGTRLTVL.

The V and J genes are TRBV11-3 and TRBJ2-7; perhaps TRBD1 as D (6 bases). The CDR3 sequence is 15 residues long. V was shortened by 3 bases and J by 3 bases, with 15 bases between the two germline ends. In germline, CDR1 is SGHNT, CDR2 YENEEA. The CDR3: CASSFSPGAHYEQYF. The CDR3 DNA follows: TGTGCCAGCAGCTTTTCCCCAGGGGCCCACTACGAGCAGTACTTC.

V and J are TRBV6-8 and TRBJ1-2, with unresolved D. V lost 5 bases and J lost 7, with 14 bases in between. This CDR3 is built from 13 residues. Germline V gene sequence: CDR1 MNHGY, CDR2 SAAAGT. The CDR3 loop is CASSGTSLGGYTF. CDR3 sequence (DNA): TGTGCCAGCAGTGGCACGTCCTTAGGTGGCTACACCTTC.

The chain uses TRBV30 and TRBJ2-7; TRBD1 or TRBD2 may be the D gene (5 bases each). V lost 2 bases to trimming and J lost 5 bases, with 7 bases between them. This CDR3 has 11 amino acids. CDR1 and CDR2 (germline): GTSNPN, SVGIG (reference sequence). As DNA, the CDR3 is TGTGCCTGGAGTTGGGGGAACGAGCAGTACTTC. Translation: CAWSWGNEQYF. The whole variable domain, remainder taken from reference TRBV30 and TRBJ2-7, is SQTIHQWPATLVQPVGSPLSLECTVEGTSNPNLYWYRQAAGRGLQLLFYSVGIGQISSEVPQNLSASRPQDRQFILSSKKLLLSDSGFYLCAWSWGNEQYFGPGTRLTVT.

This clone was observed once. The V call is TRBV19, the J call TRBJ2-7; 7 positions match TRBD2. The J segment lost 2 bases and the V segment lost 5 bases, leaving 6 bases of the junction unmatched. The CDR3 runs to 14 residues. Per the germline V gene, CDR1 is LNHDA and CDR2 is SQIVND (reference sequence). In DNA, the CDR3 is TGTGCCAGTAGTCATCCGGGACTAACCTACGAGCAGTACTTC. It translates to CASSHPGLTYEQYF.

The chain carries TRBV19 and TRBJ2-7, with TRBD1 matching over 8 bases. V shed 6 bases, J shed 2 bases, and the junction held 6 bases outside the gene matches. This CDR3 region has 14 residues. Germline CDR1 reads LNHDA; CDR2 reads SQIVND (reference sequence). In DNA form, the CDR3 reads TGTGCCAGTAGCGCCGGGACAGGCACCTACGAGCAGTACTTC. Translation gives CASSAGTGTYEQYF.